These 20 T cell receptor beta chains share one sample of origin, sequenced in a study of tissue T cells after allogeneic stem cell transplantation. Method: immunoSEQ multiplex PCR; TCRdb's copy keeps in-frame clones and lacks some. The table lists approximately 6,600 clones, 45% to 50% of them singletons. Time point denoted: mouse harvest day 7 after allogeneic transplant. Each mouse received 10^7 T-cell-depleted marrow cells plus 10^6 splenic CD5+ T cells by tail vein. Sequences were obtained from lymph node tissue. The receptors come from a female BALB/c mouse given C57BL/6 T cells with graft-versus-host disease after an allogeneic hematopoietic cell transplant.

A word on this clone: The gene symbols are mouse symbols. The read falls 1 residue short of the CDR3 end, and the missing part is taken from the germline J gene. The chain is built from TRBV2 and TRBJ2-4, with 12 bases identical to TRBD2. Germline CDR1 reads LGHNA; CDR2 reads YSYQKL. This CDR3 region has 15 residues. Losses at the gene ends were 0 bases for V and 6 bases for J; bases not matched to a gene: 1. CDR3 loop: CASSQEGLGGNTLYF. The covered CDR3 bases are TGTGCCAGCAGCCAAGAGGGACTGGGGGGTAACACCTTGTAC.

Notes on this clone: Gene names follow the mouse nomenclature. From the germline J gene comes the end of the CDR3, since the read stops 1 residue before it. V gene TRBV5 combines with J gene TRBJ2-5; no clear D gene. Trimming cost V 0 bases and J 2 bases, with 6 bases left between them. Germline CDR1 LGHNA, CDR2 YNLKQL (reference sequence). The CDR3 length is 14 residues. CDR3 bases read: TGTGCCAGCAGCCAAGAACGGGCCCAAGACACCCAGTAC. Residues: CASSQERAQDTQY. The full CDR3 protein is CASSQERAQDTQYF.

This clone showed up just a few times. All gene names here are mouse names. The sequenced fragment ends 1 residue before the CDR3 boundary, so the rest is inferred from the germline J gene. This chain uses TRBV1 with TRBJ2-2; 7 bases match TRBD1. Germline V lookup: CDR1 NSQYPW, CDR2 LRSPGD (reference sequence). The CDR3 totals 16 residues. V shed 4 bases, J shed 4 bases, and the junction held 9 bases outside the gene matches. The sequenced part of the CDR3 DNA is TGCACCTGCAGTGGACAGGGAGGTCGCGCCACCGGGCAGCTCTAC. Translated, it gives CTCSGQGGRATGQLY. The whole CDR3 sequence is CTCSGQGGRATGQLYF. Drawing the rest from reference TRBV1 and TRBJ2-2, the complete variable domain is VTLLEQNPRWRLVPRGQAVNLRCILKNSQYPWMSWYQQDLQKQLQWLFTLRSPGDKEVKSLPGADYLATRVTDTELRLQVANMSQGRTLYCTCSGQGGRATGQLYFGEGSKLTVL.

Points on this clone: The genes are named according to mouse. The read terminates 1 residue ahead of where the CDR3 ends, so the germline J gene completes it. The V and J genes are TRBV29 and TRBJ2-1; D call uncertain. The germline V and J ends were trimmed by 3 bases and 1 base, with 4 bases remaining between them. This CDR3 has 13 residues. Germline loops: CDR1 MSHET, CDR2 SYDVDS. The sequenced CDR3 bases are TGTGCTAGCAGTTTGACAAACTATGCTGAGCAGTTC. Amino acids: CASSLTNYAEQF. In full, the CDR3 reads CASSLTNYAEQFF.

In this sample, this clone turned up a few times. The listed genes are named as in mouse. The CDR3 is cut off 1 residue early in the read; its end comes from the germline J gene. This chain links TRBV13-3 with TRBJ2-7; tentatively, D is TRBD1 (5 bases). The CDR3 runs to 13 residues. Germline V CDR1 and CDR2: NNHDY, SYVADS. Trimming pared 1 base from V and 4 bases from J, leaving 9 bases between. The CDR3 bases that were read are TGTGCCAGCAGTGATCTGGACACATATGAACAGTAC. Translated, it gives CASSDLDTYEQY. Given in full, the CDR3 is CASSDLDTYEQYF.

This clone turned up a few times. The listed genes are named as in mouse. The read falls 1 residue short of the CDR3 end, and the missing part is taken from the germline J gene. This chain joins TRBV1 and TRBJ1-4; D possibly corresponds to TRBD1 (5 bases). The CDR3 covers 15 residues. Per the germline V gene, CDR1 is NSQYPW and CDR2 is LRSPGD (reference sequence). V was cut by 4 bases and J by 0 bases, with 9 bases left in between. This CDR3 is CTCSGTNLSNERLFF. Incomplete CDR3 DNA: TGCACCTGCAGTGGGACAAATCTTTCCAACGAAAGATTATTT. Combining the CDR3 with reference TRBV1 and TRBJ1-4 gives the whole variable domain VTLLEQNPRWRLVPRGQAVNLRCILKNSQYPWMSWYQQDLQKQLQWLFTLRSPGDKEVKSLPGADYLATRVTDTELRLQVANMSQGRTLYCTCSGTNLSNERLFFGHGTKLSVL.

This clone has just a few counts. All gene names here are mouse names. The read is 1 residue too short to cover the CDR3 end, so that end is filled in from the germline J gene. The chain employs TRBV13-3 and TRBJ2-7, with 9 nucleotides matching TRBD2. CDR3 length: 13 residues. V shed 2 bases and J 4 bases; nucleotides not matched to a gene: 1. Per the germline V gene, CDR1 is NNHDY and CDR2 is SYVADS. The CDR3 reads CASSDWGGYEQYF. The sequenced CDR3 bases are TGTGCCAGCAGTGACTGGGGGGGTTATGAACAGTAC.

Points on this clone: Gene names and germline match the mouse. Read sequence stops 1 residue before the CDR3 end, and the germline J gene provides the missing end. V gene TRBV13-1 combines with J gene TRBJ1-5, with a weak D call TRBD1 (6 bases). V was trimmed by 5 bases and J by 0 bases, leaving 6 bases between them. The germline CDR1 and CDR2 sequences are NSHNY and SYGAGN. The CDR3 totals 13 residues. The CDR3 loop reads CASRQGNNQAPLF. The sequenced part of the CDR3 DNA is TGTGCCAGCAGACAGGGTAACAACCAGGCTCCGCTT.

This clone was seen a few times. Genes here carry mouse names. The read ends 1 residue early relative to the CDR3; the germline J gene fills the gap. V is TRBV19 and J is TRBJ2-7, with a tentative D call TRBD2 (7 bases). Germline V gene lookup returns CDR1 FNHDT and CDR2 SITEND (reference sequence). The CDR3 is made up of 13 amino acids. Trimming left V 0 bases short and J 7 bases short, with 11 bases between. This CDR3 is CASSIGGAGEQYF. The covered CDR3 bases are TGTGCCAGCAGTATAGGGGGGGCGGGGGAACAGTAC.

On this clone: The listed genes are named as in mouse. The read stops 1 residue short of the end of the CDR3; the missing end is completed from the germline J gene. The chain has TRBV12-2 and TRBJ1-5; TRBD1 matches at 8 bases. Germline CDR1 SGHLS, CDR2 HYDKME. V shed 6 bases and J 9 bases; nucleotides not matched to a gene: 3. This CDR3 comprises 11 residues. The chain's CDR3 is CASPDRGAPLF. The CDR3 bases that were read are TGTGCCAGCCCTGACAGGGGGGCTCCGCTT. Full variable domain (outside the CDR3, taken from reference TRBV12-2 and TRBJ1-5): NSGVVQSPRYIIKGKGERSILKCIPISGHLSVAWYQQTQGQELKFFIQHYDKMERDKGNLPSRFSVQQFDDYHSEMNMSALELEDSAVYFCASPDRGAPLFGEGTRLSVL.

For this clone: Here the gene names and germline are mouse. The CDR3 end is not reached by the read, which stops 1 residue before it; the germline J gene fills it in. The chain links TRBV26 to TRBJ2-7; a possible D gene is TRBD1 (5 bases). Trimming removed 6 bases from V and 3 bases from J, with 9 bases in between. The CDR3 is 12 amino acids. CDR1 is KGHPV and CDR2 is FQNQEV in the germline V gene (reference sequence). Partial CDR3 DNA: TGTGCCAGCAGCCCGGACATCTATGAACAGTAC. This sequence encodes CASSPDIYEQY. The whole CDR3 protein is CASSPDIYEQYF. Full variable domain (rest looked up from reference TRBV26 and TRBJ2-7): NSKVIQTPRYLVKGQGQKAKMRCIPEKGHPVVFWYQQNKNNEFKFLINFQNQEVLQQIDMTEKRFSAECPSNSPCSLEIQSSEAGDSALYLCASSPDIYEQYFGPGTRLTVL.

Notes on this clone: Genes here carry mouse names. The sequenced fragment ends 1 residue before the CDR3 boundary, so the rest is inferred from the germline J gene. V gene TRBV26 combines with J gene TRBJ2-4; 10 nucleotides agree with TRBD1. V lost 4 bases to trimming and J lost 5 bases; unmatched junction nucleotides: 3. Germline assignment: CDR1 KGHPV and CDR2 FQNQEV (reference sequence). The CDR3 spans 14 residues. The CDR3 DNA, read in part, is TGTGCCAGCAGTCGGGACAGGGGAAGAAACACCTTGTAC. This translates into CASSRDRGRNTLY. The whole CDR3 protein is CASSRDRGRNTLYF. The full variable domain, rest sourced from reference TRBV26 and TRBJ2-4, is NSKVIQTPRYLVKGQGQKAKMRCIPEKGHPVVFWYQQNKNNEFKFLINFQNQEVLQQIDMTEKRFSAECPSNSPCSLEIQSSEAGDSALYLCASSRDRGRNTLYFGAGTRLSVL.

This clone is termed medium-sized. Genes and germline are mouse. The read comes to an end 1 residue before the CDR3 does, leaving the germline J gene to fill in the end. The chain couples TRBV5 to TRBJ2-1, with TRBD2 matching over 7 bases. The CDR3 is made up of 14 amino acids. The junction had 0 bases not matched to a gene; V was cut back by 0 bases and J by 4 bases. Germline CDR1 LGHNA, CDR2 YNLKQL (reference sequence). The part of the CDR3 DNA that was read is TGTGCCAGCAGCCAAGACTGGGGGTATGCTGAGCAGTTC. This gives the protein CASSQDWGYAEQF. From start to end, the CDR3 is CASSQDWGYAEQFF.

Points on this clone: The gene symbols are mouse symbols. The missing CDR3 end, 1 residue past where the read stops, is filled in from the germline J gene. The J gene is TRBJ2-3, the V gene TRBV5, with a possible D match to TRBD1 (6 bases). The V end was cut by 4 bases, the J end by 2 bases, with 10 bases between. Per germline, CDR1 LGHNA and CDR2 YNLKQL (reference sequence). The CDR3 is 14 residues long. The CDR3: CASSPHRDAETLYF. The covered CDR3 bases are TGTGCCAGCAGCCCCCACAGGGATGCAGAAACGCTGTAT.

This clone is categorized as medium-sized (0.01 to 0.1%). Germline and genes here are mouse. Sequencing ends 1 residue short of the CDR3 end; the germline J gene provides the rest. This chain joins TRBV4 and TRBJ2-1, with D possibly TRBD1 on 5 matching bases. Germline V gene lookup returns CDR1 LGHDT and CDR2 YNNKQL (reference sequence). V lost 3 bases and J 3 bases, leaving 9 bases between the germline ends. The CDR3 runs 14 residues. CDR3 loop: CASSYRVLYAEQFF. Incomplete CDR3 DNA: TGTGCCAGCAGCTACAGGGTTCTCTATGCTGAGCAGTTC.

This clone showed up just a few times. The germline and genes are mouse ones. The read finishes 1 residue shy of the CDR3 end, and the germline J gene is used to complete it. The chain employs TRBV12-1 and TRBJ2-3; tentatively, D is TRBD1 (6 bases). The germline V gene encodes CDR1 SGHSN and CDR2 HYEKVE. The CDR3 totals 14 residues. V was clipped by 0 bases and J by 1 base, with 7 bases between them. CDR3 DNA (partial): TGTGCCAGCTCTCTCGCAGGGGGTGCAGAAACGCTGTAT. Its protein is CASSLAGGAETLY. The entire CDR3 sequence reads CASSLAGGAETLYF. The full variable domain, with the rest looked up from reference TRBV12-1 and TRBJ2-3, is DSGVVQSPRHIIKEKGGRSVLTCIPISGHSNVVWYQQTLGKELKFLIQHYEKVERDKGFLPSRFSVQQFDDYHSEMNMSALELEDSAMYFCASSLAGGAETLYFGSGTRLTVL.

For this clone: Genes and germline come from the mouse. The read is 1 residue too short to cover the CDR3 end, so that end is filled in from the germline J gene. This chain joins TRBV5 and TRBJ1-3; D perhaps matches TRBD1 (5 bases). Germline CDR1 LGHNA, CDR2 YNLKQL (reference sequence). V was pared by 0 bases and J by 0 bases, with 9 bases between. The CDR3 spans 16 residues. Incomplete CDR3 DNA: TGTGCCAGCAGCCAAGAGGCAGGGAATTCTGGAAATACGCTCTAT. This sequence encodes CASSQEAGNSGNTLY. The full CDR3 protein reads CASSQEAGNSGNTLYF.

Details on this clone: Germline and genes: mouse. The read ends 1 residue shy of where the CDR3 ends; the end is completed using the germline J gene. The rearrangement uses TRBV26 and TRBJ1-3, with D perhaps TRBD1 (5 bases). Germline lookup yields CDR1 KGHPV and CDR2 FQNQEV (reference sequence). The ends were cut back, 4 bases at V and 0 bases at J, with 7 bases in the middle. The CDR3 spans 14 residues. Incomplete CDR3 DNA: TGTGCCAGCAGTCCGACAGTTTCTGGAAATACGCTCTAT. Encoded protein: CASSPTVSGNTLY. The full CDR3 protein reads CASSPTVSGNTLYF.

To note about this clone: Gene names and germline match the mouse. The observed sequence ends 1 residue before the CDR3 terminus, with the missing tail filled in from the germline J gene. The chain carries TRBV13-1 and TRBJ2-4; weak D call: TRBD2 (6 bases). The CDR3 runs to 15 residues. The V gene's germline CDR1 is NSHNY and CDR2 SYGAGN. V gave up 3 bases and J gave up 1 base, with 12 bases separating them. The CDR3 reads CASSGDRLGQNTLYF. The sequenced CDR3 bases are TGTGCCAGCAGTGGGGACCGACTGGGTCAAAACACCTTGTAC.

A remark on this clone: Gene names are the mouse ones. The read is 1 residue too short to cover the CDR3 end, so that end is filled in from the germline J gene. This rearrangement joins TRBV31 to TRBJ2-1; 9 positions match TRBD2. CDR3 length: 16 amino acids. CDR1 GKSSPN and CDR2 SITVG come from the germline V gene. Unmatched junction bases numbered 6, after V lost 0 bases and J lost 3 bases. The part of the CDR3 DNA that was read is TGTGCCTGGAGTCTAGAGGGCTGGGGGGGCTATGCTGAGCAGTTC. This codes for CAWSLEGWGGYAEQF. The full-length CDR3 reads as CAWSLEGWGGYAEQFF.